The 6 T cell receptor beta chains listed next were all sequenced from one sample in a study of CD8 T cells in Susac syndrome. A quantity of about 0.5 to 1 ug RNA underwent reverse transcription using random hexamers. Using its own MiXCR run on the immunoSEQ multiplex PCR reads, TCRdb lists one record per CDR3 protein. The table includes more than 150,000 distinct CDR3 sequences, about 90% detected once. Input material: CD4+ T cells from PBMCs. Every receptor here comes from a human donor in good health.

This clonotype has a single count. The chain links TRBV4-1 to TRBJ2-3; D may be TRBD1 (6 bases). Trimming removed 0 bases from V and 2 bases from J, with 12 bases in between. Germline values: CDR1 MGHRA, CDR2 YSYEKL. The CDR3 covers 16 residues. Written as DNA, the CDR3 is TGCGCCAGCAGCCAAGATAGGACAGCGAACACAGATACGCAGTATTTT. Its protein product is CASSQDRTANTDTQYF.

The chain couples TRBV5-1 to TRBJ2-2, with TRBD2 as a possible D gene (5 bases). The CDR3 runs to 15 residues. Trimming stripped 0 bases from V and 4 bases from J, with 10 bases between. Germline CDR1 is SGHRS and CDR2 is YFSETQ. CDR3 region: CASSLDHAGTGELFF. The CDR3 bases are TGCGCCAGCAGCTTGGACCACGCGGGCACCGGGGAGCTGTTTTTT. Drawing the rest from reference TRBV5-1 and TRBJ2-2, the complete variable domain is KAGVTQTPRYLIKTRGQQVTLSCSPISGHRSVSWYQQTPGQGLQFLFEYFSETQRNKGNFPGRFSGRQFSNSRSEMNVSTLELGDSALYLCASSLDHAGTGELFFGEGSRLTVL.

CDR3 region: CASSQDPGPSGNIQYF. Written as DNA, the CDR3 is TGCGCCAGCAGCCAAGACCCAGGGCCAAGCGGTAACATTCAGTACTTC. The rearrangement joins TRBV4-1 to TRBJ2-4; either TRBD1 or TRBD2 may fit D (5 bases each). The V end lost 0 bases, the J end lost 7 bases, and 16 bases lay between the germline ends. This CDR3 region has 16 residues. Germline V lookup: CDR1 MGHRA, CDR2 YSYEKL.

The rearrangement joins TRBV19 to TRBJ2-2; 9 bases agree with TRBD2. The CDR3 covers 14 residues. Per germline, CDR1 LNHDA and CDR2 SQIVND (reference sequence). J lost 7 bases, V lost 5 bases, and 5 bases had no gene match. The CDR3 nucleotides read TGTGCCAGTAGTGCCCAAGCGGGAGGCGGGGAGCTGTTTTTT. This translates into CASSAQAGGGELFF.

The V gene is TRBV5-1, the J gene TRBJ2-5, with no clear D. Germline CDR1 and CDR2: SGHRS and YFSETQ. The V end lost 1 base, the J end lost 5 bases, and 12 bases lay between the germline ends. The CDR3 covers 14 residues. The CDR3 protein is CASSLYEASETQYF. The CDR3 DNA sequence: TGCGCCAGCAGCTTGTACGAGGCTTCTGAGACCCAGTACTTC.

The chain recombines TRBV11-2 with TRBJ2-2, with D possibly matching TRBD2 (5 bases). Germline V gene lookup returns CDR1 SGHAT and CDR2 FQNNGV. V was cut by 1 base and J by 6 bases, with 12 bases left in between. The CDR3 has 15 amino acids. The CDR3 reads CASSLVRRAAGELFF. DNA of the CDR3: TGTGCCAGCAGCTTAGTTCGGCGGGCCGCCGGGGAGCTGTTTTTT.